This section outlines one TCR beta chain sequence together with its context. No antigen is known for it. The CDR3 spans 16 residues. Losses at the gene ends were 4 bases for V and 6 bases for J; bases not matched to a gene: 10. Germline V gene lookup returns CDR1 SGHRS and CDR2 YFSETQ. The library protocol tagged individual cDNA molecules with unique molecular identifiers. From the 5' RACE reads, TCRdb called clonotypes with MiXCR, one entry per CDR3 protein. The profile shows 95,000 to 120,000 distinct CDR3 sequences, over 10% of them singletons. The source of the sample is a study of early T cells in non-severe SARS-CoV-2 infection. Study-wide context: With bulk RNA from unsorted whole blood as input, sequencing yielded unpaired chains.

General study points: Matching with VDJdb favored anti-spike CD8 responses (missing private and CD4 specificities).

The J gene is TRBJ2-3, the V gene TRBV5-1; TRBD1 matches at 11 bases. The receptor was isolated from an adult who was a healthcare worker with PCR-confirmed SARS-CoV-2 infection or an uninfected control (not recorded which). The sequencing input was whole blood. The CDR3 nucleotides read TGCGCCAGCAGCCACGGACAGGGGGCCCCTTCGGATACGCAGTATTTT. The encoded protein is CASSHGQGAPSDTQYF.